Listed below are T cell receptor beta chains from one sample, sequenced in a study of T cells in Graves' hyperthyroidism and ophthalmopathy. MiXCR was run by TCRdb on the multiplex PCR reads, yielding one entry per CDR3 protein. The profile shows some 360,000 distinct CDR3 sequences, more than 11% of them singletons. The sequencing sample was made of blood. The receptors originated from a woman in her sixties or seventies with Graves' hyperthyroidism. The CDR3 runs from the conserved cysteine through the conserved F or W. D genes are given only for firm matches. Clone size is stated in some rows and not others, as once, few, many or a class when expanded.

CDR3,DNA,J,V,size,D
CATQTGPHTDTQYF,TGTGCCACCCAGACAGGGCCCCACACAGATACGCAGTATTTT,TRBJ2-3,TRBV2,many,TRBD1
CASSTTGWNEQFF,TGTGCCAGCAGCACGACAGGGTGGAATGAGCAGTTCTTC,TRBJ2-1,TRBV28,many,TRBD1
CASSPGTGGQWGNTIYF,TGCGCCAGCAGCCCCGGGACAGGGGGCCAGTGGGGAAACACCATATATTTT,TRBJ1-3,TRBV5-1,few,TRBD1
CASSPRMTSTGELFF,TGTGCTAGCAGCCCCCGGATGACAAGCACCGGGGAGCTGTTTTTT,TRBJ2-2,TRBV7-7,-,-
CASGLGGGSLYEQYF,TGTGCCAGCGGCTTGGGCGGCGGGAGTCTCTACGAGCAGTACTTC,TRBJ2-7,TRBV5-4,-,TRBD2
CSASLALAGRSYEQYF,TGCAGTGCTAGTTTGGCACTAGCGGGACGCTCCTACGAGCAGTACTTC,TRBJ2-7,TRBV20-1,many,TRBD2
CAWSRTSGRAYEQYF,TGTGCCTGGAGCCGGACTAGCGGGAGGGCCTACGAGCAGTACTTC,TRBJ2-7,TRBV30,many,TRBD2
CASRKSPGLAASTDTQYF,TGTGCCAGCAGGAAGAGCCCGGGACTAGCGGCTAGCACAGATACGCAGTATTTT,TRBJ2-3,TRBV2,-,TRBD2
CASSIGSRAQHF,TGTGCCAGCAGCATCGGGAGCAGGGCCCAGCATTTT,TRBJ1-5,TRBV5-6,-,-
CASSDRAGANVLTF,TGTGCCAGCAGTGACAGGGCTGGGGCCAACGTCCTGACTTTC,TRBJ2-6,TRBV2,many,-